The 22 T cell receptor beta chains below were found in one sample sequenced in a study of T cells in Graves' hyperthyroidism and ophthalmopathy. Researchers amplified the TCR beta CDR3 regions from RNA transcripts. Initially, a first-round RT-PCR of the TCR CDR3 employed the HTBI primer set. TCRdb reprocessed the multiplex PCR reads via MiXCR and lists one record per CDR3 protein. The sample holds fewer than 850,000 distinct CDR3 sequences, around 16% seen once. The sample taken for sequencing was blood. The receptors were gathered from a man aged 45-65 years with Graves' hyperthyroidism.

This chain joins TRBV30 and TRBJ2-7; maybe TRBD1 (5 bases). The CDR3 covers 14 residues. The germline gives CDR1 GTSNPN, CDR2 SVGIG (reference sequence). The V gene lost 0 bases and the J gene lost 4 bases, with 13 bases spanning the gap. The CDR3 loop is CAWSVGQSWYEQYF. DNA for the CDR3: TGTGCCTGGAGTGTTGGACAATCGTGGTACGAGCAGTACTTC. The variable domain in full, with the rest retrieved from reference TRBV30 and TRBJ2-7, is SQTIHQWPATLVQPVGSPLSLECTVEGTSNPNLYWYRQAAGRGLQLLFYSVGIGQISSEVPQNLSASRPQDRQFILSSKKLLLSDSGFYLCAWSVGQSWYEQYFGPGTRLTVT.

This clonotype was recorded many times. CDR3 loop: CASSEGGMGGTDTQYF. CDR3 in DNA: TGTGCCAGCAGCGAGGGAGGTATGGGCGGCACAGATACGCAGTATTTT. The chain is built from TRBV9 and TRBJ2-3, with D perhaps matching TRBD2 (6 bases). The germline gives CDR1 SGDLS, CDR2 YYNGEE. The CDR3 is 16 amino acids. V lost 3 bases, J lost 1 base, and 15 bases lay in between.

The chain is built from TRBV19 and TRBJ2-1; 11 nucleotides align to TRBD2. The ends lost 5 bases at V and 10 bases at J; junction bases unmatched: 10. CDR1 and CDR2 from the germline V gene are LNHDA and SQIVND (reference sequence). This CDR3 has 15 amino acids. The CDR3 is CASSLRTSGWIEQFF. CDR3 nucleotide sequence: TGTGCCAGTAGTCTCCGGACTAGCGGGTGGATAGAGCAGTTCTTC.

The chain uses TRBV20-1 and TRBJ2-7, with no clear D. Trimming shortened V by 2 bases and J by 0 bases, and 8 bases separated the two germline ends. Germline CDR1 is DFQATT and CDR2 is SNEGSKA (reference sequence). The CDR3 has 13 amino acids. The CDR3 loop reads CSARLQSSYEQYF. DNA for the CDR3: TGCAGTGCTAGACTCCAGAGCTCCTACGAGCAGTACTTC.

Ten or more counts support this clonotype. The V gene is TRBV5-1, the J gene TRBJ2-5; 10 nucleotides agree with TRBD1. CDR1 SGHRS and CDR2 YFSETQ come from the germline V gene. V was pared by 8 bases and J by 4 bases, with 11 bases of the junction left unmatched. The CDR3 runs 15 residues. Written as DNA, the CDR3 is TGCGCCAGTCAGACAGGGGGCACTCGGGGAGAGACCCAGTACTTC. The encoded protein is CASQTGGTRGETQYF.

CDR3 sequence reads: CASTETSGRTDTQYF. The CDR3 coding sequence is TGTGCCAGTACCGAGACTAGCGGGAGAACAGATACGCAGTATTTT. The rearrangement uses TRBV19 and TRBJ2-3; 12 bases are a match to TRBD2. V shed 7 bases and J 3 bases; nucleotides not matched to a gene: 5. The CDR3 is 15 residues long. Per the germline V gene, CDR1 is LNHDA and CDR2 is SQIVND (reference sequence).

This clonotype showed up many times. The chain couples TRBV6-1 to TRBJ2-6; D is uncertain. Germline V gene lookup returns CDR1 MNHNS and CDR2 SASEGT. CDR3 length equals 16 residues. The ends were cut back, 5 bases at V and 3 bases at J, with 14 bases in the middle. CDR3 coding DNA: TGTGCCAGCAGTTCCAAAAGTCCTGTTGGGGCCAACGTCCTGACTTTC. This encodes CASSSKSPVGANVLTF.

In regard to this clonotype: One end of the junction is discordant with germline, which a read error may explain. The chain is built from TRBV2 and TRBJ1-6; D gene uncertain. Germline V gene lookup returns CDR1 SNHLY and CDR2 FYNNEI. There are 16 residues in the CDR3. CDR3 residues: CASLNEPLKDNPPLHF. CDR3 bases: TGTGCCAGCCTCAATGAACCCCTAAAGGATAATCCACCCCTCCACTTT.

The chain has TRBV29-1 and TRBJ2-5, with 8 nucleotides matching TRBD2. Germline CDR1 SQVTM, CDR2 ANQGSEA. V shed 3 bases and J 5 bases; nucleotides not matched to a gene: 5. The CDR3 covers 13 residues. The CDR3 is CSVESSGLETQYF. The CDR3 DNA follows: TGCAGCGTTGAGTCTAGCGGGCTTGAGACCCAGTACTTC.

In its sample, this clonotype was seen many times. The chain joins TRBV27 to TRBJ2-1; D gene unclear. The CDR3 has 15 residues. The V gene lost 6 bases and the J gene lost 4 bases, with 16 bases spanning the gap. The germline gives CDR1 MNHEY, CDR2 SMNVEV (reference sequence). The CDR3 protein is CASSLDPNLYNEQFF. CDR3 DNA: TGTGCCAGCAGCTTAGACCCAAACTTATACAATGAGCAGTTCTTC.

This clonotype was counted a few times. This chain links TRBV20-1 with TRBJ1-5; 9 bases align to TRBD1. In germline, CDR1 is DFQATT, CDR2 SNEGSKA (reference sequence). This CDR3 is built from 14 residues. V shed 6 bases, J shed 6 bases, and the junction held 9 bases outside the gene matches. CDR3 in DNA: TGCAGTGCAGCCGCCGGGACAGGGAGTCAGCCCCAGCATTTT. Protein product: CSAAAGTGSQPQHF.

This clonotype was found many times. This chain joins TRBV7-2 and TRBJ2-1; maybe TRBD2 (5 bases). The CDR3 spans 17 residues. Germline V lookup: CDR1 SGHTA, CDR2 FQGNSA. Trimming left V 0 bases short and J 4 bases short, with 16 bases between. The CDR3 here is CASSLASRGMGYNEQFF. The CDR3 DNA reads TGTGCCAGCAGCTTAGCGTCGAGAGGGATGGGATACAATGAGCAGTTCTTC.

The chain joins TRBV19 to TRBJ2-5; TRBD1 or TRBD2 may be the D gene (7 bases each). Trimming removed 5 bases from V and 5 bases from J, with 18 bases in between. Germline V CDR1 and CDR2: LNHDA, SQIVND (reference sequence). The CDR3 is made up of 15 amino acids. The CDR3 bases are TGTGCCAGTAGTCCGTCGACAGGGAGGGGGGAGACCCAGTACTTC. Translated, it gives CASSPSTGRGETQYF.

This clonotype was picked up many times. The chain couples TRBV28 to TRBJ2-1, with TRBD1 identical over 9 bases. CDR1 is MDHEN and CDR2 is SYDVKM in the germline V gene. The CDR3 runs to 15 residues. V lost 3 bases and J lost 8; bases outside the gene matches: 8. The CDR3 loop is CASSFLGQGIYEQFF. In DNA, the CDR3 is TGTGCCAGCAGTTTCCTTGGACAGGGGATATATGAGCAGTTCTTC.

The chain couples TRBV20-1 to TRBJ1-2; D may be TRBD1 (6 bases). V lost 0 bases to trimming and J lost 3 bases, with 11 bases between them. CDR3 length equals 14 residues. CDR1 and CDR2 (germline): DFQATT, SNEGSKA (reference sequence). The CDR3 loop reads CSARDIRGDYGYTF. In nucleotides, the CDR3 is TGCAGTGCTAGAGATATCAGGGGCGACTATGGCTACACCTTC.

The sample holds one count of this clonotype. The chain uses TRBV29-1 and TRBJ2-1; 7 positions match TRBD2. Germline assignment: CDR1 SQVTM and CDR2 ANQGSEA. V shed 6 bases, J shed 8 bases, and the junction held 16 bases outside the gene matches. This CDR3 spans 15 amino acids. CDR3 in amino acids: CSVAHPKRTSHEQFF. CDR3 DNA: TGCAGCGTCGCGCACCCCAAACGGACTAGTCATGAGCAGTTCTTC.

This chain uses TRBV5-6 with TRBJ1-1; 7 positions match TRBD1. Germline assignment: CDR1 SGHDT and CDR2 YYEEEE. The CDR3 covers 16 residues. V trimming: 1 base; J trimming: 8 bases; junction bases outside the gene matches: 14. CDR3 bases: TGTGCCAGCAGCTTGCCGGGACAGAGAATTATCCGAGAAGCTTTCTTT. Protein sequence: CASSLPGQRIIREAFF.

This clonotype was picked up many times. CDR3 in DNA: TGTGCCAGCAGACAACAGGGAACTGAAGCTTTCTTT. Amino acid sequence: CASRQQGTEAFF. This sequence joins TRBV6-1 and TRBJ1-1; D may be TRBD1 (6 bases). CDR3 length equals 12 residues. The ends were cut back, 6 bases at V and 5 bases at J, with 10 bases in the middle. The germline gives CDR1 MNHNS, CDR2 SASEGT.

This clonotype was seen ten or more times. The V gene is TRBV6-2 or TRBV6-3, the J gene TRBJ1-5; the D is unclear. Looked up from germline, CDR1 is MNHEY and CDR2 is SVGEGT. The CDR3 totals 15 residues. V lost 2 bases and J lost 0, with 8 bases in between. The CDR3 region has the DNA TGTGCCAGCAGTTACAGCCAGAGTAGCAATCAGCCCCAGCATTTT. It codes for CASSYSQSSNQPQHF.

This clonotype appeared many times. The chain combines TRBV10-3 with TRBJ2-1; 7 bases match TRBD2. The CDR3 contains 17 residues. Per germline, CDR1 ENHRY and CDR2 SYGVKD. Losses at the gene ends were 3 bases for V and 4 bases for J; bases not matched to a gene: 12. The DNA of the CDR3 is TGTGCCATCAGTGACCCGGGAAGCGGGACCTTATACAATGAGCAGTTCTTC. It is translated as CAISDPGSGTLYNEQFF.

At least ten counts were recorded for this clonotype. CDR3 DNA: TGCGCCAGCAGCTTGGTTGTGACAGGGGTGAATGAGCAGTTCTTC. It specifies CASSLVVTGVNEQFF. This sequence joins TRBV5-1 and TRBJ2-1; 8 bases are shared with TRBD1. Trimming at V came to 0 bases and at J to 7 bases, leaving 6 bases not matched to a gene. Per germline, CDR1 SGHRS and CDR2 YFSETQ. CDR3 size: 15 residues.

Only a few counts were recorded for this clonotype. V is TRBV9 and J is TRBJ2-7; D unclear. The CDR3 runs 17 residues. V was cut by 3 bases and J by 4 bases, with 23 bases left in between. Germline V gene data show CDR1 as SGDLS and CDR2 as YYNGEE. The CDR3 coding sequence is TGTGCCAGCAGCGGCAGCCCCGTTTACAGCGACAAATACGAGCAGTACTTC. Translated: CASSGSPVYSDKYEQYF. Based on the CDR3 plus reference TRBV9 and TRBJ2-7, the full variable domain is DSGVTQTPKHLITATGQRVTLRCSPRSGDLSVYWYQQSLDQGLQFLIQYYNGEERAKGNILERFSAQQFPDLHSELNLSSLELGDSALYFCASSGSPVYSDKYEQYFGPGTRLTVT.